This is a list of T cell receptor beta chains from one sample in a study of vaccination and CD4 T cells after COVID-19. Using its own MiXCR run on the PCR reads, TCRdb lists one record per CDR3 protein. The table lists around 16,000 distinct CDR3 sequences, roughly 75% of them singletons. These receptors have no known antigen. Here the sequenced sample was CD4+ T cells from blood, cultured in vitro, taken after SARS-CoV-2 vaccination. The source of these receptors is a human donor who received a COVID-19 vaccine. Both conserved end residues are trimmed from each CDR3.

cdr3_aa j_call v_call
SARATPQVVYGYT TRBJ1-2 TRBV20-1
VSSLLGSPLH TRBJ1-6 TRBV7-2
SARVTGGNTEAF TRBJ1-1 TRBV20-1
ATSDRQEGGYT TRBJ1-2 TRBV24-1
ASRSDAFGDANTGELF TRBJ2-2 TRBV2
ASRPGTGGNQPQH TRBJ1-5 TRBV2
SAREPSGGDRETQY TRBJ2-5 TRBV20-1
ASSTSFQETQY TRBJ2-5 TRBV27
ASSLAGTGGYT TRBJ1-2 TRBV11-3
ASSEYGIQETQY TRBJ2-5 TRBV6-1
SASIRASGGYEQF TRBJ2-1 TRBV20-1
AWSLDYGYT TRBJ1-2 TRBV30
ASSGSRGNTGELF TRBJ2-2 TRBV10-1
ASSQVQGGKV TRBJ1-2 TRBV3-1
SAIRERRNTEAF TRBJ1-1 TRBV20-1
ASSWTGKSPGYT TRBJ1-2 TRBV5-4
ASSLAVGGLNNNSPLH TRBJ1-6 TRBV5-6
AWSVETGGTGELF TRBJ2-2 TRBV30
ATSDLLRGASTDTQY TRBJ2-3 TRBV24-1
ATTASGGRGETQY TRBJ2-5 TRBV15